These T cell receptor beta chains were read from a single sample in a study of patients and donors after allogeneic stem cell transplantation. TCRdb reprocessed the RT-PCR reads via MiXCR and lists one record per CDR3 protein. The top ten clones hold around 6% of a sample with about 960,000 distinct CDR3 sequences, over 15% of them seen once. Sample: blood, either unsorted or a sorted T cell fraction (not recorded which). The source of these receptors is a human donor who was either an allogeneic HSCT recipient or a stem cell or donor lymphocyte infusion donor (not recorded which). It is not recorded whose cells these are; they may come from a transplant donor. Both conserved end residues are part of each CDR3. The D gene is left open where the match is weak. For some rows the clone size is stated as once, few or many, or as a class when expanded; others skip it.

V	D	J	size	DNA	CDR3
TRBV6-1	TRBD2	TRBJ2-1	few	TGTGCCAGCAGTCCCCGTGCGGGAGGGCTGGGTGAGCAGTTCTTC	CASSPRAGGLGEQFF
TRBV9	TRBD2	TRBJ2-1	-	TGTGCCAGCAGCGTCCAACTCGGGACTAGCGGGGTGGTTAATGAGCAGTTCTTC	CASSVQLGTSGVVNEQFF
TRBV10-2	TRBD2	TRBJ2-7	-	TGCGCCAGCGGTAGCGGGGCCCCCTACGAGCAGTACTTC	CASGSGAPYEQYF
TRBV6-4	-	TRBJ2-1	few	TGTGCCAGCAGTCCCCGGGACCAGAAAGTATATGAGCAGTTCTTC	CASSPRDQKVYEQFF
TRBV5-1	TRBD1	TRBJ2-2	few	TGCGCCAGCAGCTCCGGGACAGCGGAGACCGGGGAGCTGTTTTTT	CASSSGTAETGELFF
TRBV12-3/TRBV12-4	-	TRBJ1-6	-	TGTGCCAGCAGTTCCGTGGGGTGGGATTCACCCCTCCACTTT	CASSSVGWDSPLHF
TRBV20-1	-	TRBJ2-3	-	TGCAGTGCTAGCGGCAGGGTCTTCCCTTCACAAGATACGCAGTATTTT	CSASGRVFPSQDTQYF
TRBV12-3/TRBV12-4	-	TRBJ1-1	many	TGTGCCAGCAGCCACAGGTCCCTAGCTTTCTTT	CASSHRSLAFF
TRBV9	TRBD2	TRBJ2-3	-	TGTGCCAGCAGCTTAACGGGACTAGCAGATACGCAGTATTTT	CASSLTGLADTQYF
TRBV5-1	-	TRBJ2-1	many	TGCGCCAGCAGCTTGGGGGGTTACTACAATGAGCAGTTCTTC	CASSLGGYYNEQFF
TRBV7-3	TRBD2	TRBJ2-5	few	TGTGCCAGCAGCTTAAACCGCGGGGGGGCCCAAGAGACCCAGTACTTC	CASSLNRGGAQETQYF
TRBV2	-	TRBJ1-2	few	TGTGCCAGCAGTCTACAGGACCTTGGTGGCTACACCTTC	CASSLQDLGGYTF
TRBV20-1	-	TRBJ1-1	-	TGCAGTGTCCCGCCTGCCAGTGAAGCTTTCTTT	CSVPPASEAFF
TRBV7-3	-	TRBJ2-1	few	TGTGCCAGCAGCTCTTCAGGTATAGCAGGCAATGAGCAGTTCTTC	CASSSSGIAGNEQFF
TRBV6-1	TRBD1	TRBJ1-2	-	TGTGCCAGCCAATTCTTAGACAGGGTTGGACGCTACACCTTC	CASQFLDRVGRYTF
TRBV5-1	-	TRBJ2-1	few	TGCGCCAGCAGCTTGGGCGGGACAACCTACAATGAGCAGTTCTTC	CASSLGGTTYNEQFF
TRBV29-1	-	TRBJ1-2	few	TGCAGCGTTGAAAGTGGGGCTAACTATGGCTACACCTTC	CSVESGANYGYTF
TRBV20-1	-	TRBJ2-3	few	TGCAGTGCTAGAGAATCCAGCGGGTGGACAGATACGCAGTATTTT	CSARESSGWTDTQYF
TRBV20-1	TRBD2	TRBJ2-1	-	TGCAGTGCCGCACACCCAAATTTACGACTAGCGGGAAACAATGAGCAGTTCTTC	CSAAHPNLRLAGNNEQFF
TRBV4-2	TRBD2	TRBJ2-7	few	TGTGCCAGCAGCCAGGCGGGACTAGCGGGGTACTACGAGCAGTACTTC	CASSQAGLAGYYEQYF
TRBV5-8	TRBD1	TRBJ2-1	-	TGTGCCAGCAGCAACACCAGGGGGCCCAATGAGCAGTTCTTC	CASSNTRGPNEQFF
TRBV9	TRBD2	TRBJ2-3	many	TGTGCCAGCAGCGTTCGGGAGCGGGACGCAGATACGCAGTATTTT	CASSVRERDADTQYF
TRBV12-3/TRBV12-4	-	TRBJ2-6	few	TGTGCCAGTAGTAAAGGGCCCTACTCTGGGGCCAACGTCCTGACTTTC	CASSKGPYSGANVLTF
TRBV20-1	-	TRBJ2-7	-	TGCAGTGCTAGAGATAGGGCCTCGGTAGCTAACGAGCAGTACTTC	CSARDRASVANEQYF
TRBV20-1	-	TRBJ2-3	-	TGCAGTGCTAGGTATCAGGGCTCTAGCACAGATACGCAGTATTTT	CSARYQGSSTDTQYF
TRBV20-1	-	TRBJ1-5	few	TGCAGTGCCCCTCCACGGGGGGACAATCAGCCCCAGCATTTT	CSAPPRGDNQPQHF
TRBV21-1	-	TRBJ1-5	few	TGTGCCAGCAGCAAAGGTGGGCGCAATAGCAATCAGCCCCAGCATTTT	CASSKGGRNSNQPQHF
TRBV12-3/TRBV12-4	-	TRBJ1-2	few	TGTGCCAGCAGCCACGGACCCTATGGCTACACCTTC	CASSHGPYGYTF
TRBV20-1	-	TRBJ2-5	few	TGCAGTGCTGCAGGGGAGGGGGAAGAGACCCAGTACTTC	CSAAGEGEETQYF
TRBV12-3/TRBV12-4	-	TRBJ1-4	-	TGTGCCAGCAGTTTAGCGGTCAAAAAACTGTTTTTT	CASSLAVKKLFF
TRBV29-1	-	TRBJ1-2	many	TGCAGCGTAGTCACAGGGAACTATGGCTACACCTTC	CSVVTGNYGYTF
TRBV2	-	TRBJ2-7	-	TGTGCCAGCGGAGGGGAAGGATCCGAGCAGTACTTC	CASGGEGSEQYF
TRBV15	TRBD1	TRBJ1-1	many	TGTGCCACCAGCAGGGGTCCGGGACAGGGGGTTCCTGAAGCTTTCTTT	CATSRGPGQGVPEAFF
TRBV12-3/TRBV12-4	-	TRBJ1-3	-	TGTGCCAGCAGAGTGGGGCGCGGGAGCTCTGGAAACACCATATATTTT	CASRVGRGSSGNTIYF
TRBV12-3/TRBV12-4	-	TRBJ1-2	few	TGTGCCAGCAGTGTCGGGATCAACTATGGCTACACCTTC	CASSVGINYGYTF
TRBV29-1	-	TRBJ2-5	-	TGCAGCGTTGAAGGGCAGGGCCAAGAGACCCAGTACTTC	CSVEGQGQETQYF
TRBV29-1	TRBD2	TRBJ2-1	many	TGCAGCGCCGAGTCGGGGGGGCCCCTACTAACCTCCTACAATGAGCAGTTCTTC	CSAESGGPLLTSYNEQFF
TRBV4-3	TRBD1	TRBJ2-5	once	TGCGCCAGCAGCCAACATACACAGGGGGGATTGGACCAAGAGACCCAGTACTTC	CASSQHTQGGLDQETQYF
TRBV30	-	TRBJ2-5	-	TGTGCCTGGAGTGCCCGAGTGGGAGAGACCCAGTACTTC	CAWSARVGETQYF
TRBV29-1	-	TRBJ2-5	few	TGCAGCGTTGATGAAGAGACCCAGTACTTC	CSVDEETQYF
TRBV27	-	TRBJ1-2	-	TGTGCCAGCGCTTCCGGGACAAATGGCTACACCTTC	CASASGTNGYTF
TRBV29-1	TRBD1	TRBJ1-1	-	TGCAGCGTCGACACAGGGGCGACCGTCCTAGCTTTCTTT	CSVDTGATVLAFF
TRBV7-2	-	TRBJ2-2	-	TGTGCCAGCAGCTTAGGAGAAGGGGCCGGGGAGCTGTTTTTT	CASSLGEGAGELFF
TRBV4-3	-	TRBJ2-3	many	TGCGCCAGCAGCCAACTCCTTTTGGATACGCAGTATTTT	CASSQLLLDTQYF
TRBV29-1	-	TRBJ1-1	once	TGCAGCGTTGTCCGGAGGGGTAGCACTGAAGCTTTCTTT	CSVVRRGSTEAFF